This T cell receptor beta chain was sequenced for a study of CD8+ T cells in alopecia areata. This CDR3 has 14 amino acids. Germline loops: CDR1 SGDLS, CDR2 YYNGEE. V dropped 3 bases and J dropped 8 bases, with 17 bases sitting between them. Following RNA extraction, reverse transcription yielded cDNA that acted as the sequencing template. Repertoires were generated with immunoSEQ multiplex PCR, while TCRdb's copy carries only in-frame clones and drops some. The table has about 200,000 clones, about 56% seen once. This chain uses TRBV9 with TRBJ1-2, with D possibly TRBD1 on 5 matching bases. The specimen sequenced was CD8+ T cells sorted from blood. This TCR came from a human donor in good health. The CDR3 region is CASSEVQFAGGYTF. The CDR3 DNA reads TGTGCCAGCAGCGAGGTCCAATTTGCAGGGGGCTACACCTTC.